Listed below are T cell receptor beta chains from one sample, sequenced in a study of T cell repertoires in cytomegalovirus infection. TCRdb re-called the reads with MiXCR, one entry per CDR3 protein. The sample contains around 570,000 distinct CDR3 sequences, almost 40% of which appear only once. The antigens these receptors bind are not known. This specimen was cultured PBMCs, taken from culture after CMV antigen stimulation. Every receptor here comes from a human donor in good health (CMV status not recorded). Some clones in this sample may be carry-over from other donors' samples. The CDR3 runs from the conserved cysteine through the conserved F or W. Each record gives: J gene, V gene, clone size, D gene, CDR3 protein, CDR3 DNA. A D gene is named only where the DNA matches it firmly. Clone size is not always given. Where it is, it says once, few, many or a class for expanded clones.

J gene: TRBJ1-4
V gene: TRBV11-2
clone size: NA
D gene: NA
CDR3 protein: CASSLGNWVANEKLFF
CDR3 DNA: TGTGCCAGCAGCTTAGGGAACTGGGTAGCTAATGAAAAACTGTTTTTT

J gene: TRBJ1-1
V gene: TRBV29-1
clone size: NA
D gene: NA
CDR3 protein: CSGGHDNTEAFF
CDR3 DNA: TGCAGCGGTGGACATGATAACACTGAAGCTTTCTTT

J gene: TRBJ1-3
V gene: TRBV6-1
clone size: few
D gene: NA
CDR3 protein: CASSEAPNGNTIYF
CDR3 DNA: TGTGCCAGCAGTGAAGCGCCGAATGGAAACACCATATATTTT

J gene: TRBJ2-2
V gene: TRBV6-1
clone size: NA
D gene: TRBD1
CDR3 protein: CASSETRLSFRGTTGELFF
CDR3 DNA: TGTGCCAGCAGTGAAACTCGCTTATCCTTCAGGGGGACCACCGGGGAGCTGTTTTTT

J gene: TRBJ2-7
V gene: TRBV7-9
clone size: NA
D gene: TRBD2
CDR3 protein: CASSSASGKPGEQYF
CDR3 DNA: TGTGCCAGCAGCTCAGCCAGCGGGAAACCTGGCGAGCAGTACTTC

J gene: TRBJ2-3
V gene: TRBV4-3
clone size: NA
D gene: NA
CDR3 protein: CASSQVEGVSGADTQYF
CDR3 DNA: TGCGCCAGCAGCCAAGTGGAGGGAGTGTCGGGCGCAGATACGCAGTATTTT

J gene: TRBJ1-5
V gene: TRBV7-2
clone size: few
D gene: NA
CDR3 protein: CASSLYRDSNQPQHF
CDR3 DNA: TGTGCCAGCAGCTTATATAGGGACAGCAATCAGCCCCAGCATTTT

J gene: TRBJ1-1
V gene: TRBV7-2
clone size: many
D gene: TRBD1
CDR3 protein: CASSSTGGSTEAFF
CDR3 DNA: TGTGCCAGCAGCTCGACAGGGGGATCGACGGAAGCTTTCTTT

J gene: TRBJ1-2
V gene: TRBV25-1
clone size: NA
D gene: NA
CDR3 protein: CASSRGVNYGYTF
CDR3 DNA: TGTGCCAGCAGTCGAGGGGTTAACTATGGCTACACCTTC

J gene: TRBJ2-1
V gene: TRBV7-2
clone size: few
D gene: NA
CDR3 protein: CASSPAQSSYNEQFF
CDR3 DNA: TGTGCCAGCAGCCCCGCCCAGAGCTCCTACAATGAGCAGTTCTTC

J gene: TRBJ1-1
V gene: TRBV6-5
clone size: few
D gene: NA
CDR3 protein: CASRKSRDTEAFF
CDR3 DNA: TGTGCCAGCAGAAAATCCCGGGACACTGAAGCTTTCTTT

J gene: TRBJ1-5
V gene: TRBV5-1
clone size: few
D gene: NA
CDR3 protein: CASSWGENQPQHF
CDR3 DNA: TGCGCCAGCAGCTGGGGGGAGAATCAGCCCCAGCATTTT

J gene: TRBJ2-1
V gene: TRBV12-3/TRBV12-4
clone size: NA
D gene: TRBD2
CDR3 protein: CASSLGSGGYNEQFF
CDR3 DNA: TGTGCCAGCAGTTTAGGAAGCGGGGGGTACAATGAGCAGTTCTTC

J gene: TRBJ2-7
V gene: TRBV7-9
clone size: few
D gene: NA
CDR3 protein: CASSFSRTYEQYF
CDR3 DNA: TGTGCCAGCAGCTTCTCTAGGACCTACGAGCAGTACTTC

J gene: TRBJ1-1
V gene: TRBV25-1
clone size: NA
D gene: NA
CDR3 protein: CANLRGTEAFF
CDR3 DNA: TGTGCCAACCTCAGGGGCACTGAAGCTTTCTTT

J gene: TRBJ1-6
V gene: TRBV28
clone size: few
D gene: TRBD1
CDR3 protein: CASSFGDRASSPLHF
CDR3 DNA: TGTGCCAGCAGTTTCGGAGACAGGGCGTCCTCCCCCCTCCACTTT

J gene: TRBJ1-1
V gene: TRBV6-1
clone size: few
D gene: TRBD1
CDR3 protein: CASSGTLTGGGTEAFF
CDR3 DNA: TGTGCCAGCAGTGGTACGCTTACAGGGGGTGGCACTGAAGCTTTCTTT